This TCR beta chain stems from a study of identifying expanded T cells in peripheral blood. Whole-study findings and limits: Variance in clone template counts between roughly 2-week samples significantly increased with total template count across all healthy donors. Differentially abundant clones: around 1.1 between replicates, 16.4 at 2 to 3 weeks, more than 18 at four.

No infections or other immune events were documented during collection. Clones were read by immunoSEQ multiplex PCR, and TCRdb kept only the in-frame ones, dropping some. Seen here are about 63,000 clones, around four fifths observed once, and the top ten hold over 15%. V was clipped by 0 bases and J by 4 bases, with 9 bases between them. This CDR3 has 14 residues. Germline values: CDR1 SGHVS, CDR2 FNYEAQ. To note about this clone: The target antigen is unknown.

The material sequenced was blood. The TCR originated in a person aged 18 to 70 in good health. V and J are TRBV7-6 and TRBJ2-5; possibly TRBD1 for D (6 bases). The CDR3 DNA is TGTGCCAGCAGCTTAGCAGGGGGTGGAGAGACCCAGTACTTC. Residues: CASSLAGGGETQYF. Filled out from reference TRBV7-6 and TRBJ2-5, the complete variable domain reads GAGVSQSPRYKVTKRGQDVALRCDPISGHVSLYWYRQALGQGPEFLTYFNYEAQQDKSGLPNDRFSAERPEGSISTLTIQRTEQRDSAMYRCASSLAGGGETQYFGPGTRLLVL.